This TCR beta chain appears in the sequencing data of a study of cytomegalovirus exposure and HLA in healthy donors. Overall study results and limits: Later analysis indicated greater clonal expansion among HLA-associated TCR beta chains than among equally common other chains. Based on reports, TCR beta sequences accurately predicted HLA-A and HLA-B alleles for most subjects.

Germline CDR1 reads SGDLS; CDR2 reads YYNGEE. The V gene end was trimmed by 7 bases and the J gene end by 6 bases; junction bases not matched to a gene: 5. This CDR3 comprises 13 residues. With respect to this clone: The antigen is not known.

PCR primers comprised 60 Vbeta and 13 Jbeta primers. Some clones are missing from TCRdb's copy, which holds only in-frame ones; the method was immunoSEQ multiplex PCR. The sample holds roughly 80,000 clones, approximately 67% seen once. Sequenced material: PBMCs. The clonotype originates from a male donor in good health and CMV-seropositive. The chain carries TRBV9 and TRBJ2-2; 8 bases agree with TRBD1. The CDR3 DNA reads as TGTGCCAGCGGGACAGGTTTATCCGGGGAGCTGTTTTTT. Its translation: CASGTGLSGELFF.